The present T cell receptor beta chain was sequenced within a study of OX40 agonist ivuxolimab in advanced cancers. Looking at the study overall: Those treated in dose escalation had hepatocellular carcinoma, melanoma, renal cell cancer or head and neck cancer. Males comprised 82.7% of the group, whose mean age was about 62 years (range about 23 to 80).

Libraries were prepared by immunoSEQ multiplex PCR; TCRdb keeps only in-frame clonotypes and omits some of them. This table has about 71,000 clones, 80% to 90% appearing once. Trimming pared 2 bases from V and 5 bases from J, leaving 6 bases between. The CDR3 is made up of 12 amino acids. The germline V gene encodes CDR1 SGHTA and CDR2 FQGNSA. This TCR came from an adult with an advanced solid tumor such as melanoma, head and neck, liver or kidney cancer. This chain links TRBV7-2 with TRBJ1-1; D gene ambiguous. Sequences were derived from CD4+ or CD8+ T cells sorted from blood, sampled in a trial of the OX40 agonist ivuxolimab. CDR3 amino acids: CASSLLWTEAFF. The CDR3 coding sequence is TGTGCCAGCAGCTTACTCTGGACTGAAGCTTTCTTT.